This TCR beta chain was captured in a study of long-term antiretroviral therapy in people with HIV. General study points: Blood obtained between about 2004 and 2017 may reflect older ART regimens. The repertoire was dominated at all time points by clones expanded before ART. It was observed that HIV repertoires exhibited narrower CDR3 length ranges than controls.

Regarding this clone: The target antigen is unknown.

Researchers ran immunoSEQ v3.0 at survey level. Clones were sequenced by immunoSEQ multiplex PCR, and TCRdb holds only the in-frame ones, with some missing. The repertoire includes 26,000 or so clones, 85% to 90% of them detected once, and roughly 4% sits in the top ten. Specimen: unsorted PBMCs, collected 1.9 years after starting antiretroviral therapy. This TCR was recovered from a woman aged 25 to 39 with HIV.

The CDR3 DNA sequence: TGTGCCAGCAGCTGGGGGAGTCTCTCTGGAAACACCATATATTTT. It encodes CASSWGSLSGNTIYF. The chain carries TRBV11-2 and TRBJ1-3; D is perhaps TRBD1 (5 bases). The CDR3 extends over 15 amino acids. Trimming cost V 4 bases and J 0 bases, with 10 bases left between them. The V gene's germline CDR1 is SGHAT and CDR2 FQNNGV.